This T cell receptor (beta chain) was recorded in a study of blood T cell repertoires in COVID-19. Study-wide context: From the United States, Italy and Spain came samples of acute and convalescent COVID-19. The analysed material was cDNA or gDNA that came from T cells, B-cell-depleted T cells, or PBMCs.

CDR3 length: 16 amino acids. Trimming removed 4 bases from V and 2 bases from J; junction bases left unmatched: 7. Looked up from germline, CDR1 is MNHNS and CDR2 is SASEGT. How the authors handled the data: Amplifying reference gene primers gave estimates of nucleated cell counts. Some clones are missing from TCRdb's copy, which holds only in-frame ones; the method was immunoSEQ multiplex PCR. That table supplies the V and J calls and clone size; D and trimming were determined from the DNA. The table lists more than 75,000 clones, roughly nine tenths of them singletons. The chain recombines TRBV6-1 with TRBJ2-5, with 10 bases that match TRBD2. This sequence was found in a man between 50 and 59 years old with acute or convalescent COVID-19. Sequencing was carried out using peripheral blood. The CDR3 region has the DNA TGTGCCAGCAGTGGTAAACTAGCGGGACTGCAAGAGACCCAGTACTTC. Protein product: CASSGKLAGLQETQYF.